What follows describes a single T cell receptor (beta chain). Profiling relied on immunoSEQ multiplex PCR, and the TCRdb table lists in-frame clones only, not all of them. The sample holds about 250,000 clones, around 82% seen once. The sample belongs to a study of blood T cell repertoires in COVID-19. Study-wide background: Samples taken during acute and convalescent COVID-19 were collected in the United States, Italy and Spain.

Germline V gene data show CDR1 as MNHNY and CDR2 as SVGAGI (reference sequence). Trimming removed 2 bases from V and 4 bases from J; junction bases left unmatched: 1. This CDR3 contains 14 residues. J is TRBJ2-7 and V is TRBV6-6; TRBD2 agrees at 11 bases. This clonotype originated in a man older than 75 with acute or convalescent COVID-19. What was sequenced was peripheral blood. CDR3 sequence: CASSYGTSGYEQYF. CDR3 DNA: TGTGCCAGCAGTTACGGGACTAGCGGATACGAGCAGTACTTC.